The source of this T cell receptor beta chain is a study of T cells after yellow fever vaccination. Losses at the gene ends were 2 bases for V and 8 bases for J; bases not matched to a gene: 8. The length of the CDR3 is 16 residues. TCRdb itself ran the 5' RACE reads through MiXCR, one entry per CDR3 protein. This sample has about 96,000 distinct CDR3 sequences, with about 8.4% found just once. This rearrangement joins TRBV12-3 or TRBV12-4 to TRBJ2-1; 11 bases line up with TRBD1. The TCR originated in a man between 18 and 35 years old who received the YFV17D yellow fever vaccine. Sequencing used CD8+ T cells not binding an NS4B(214-222) dextramer, sorted from PBMCs, obtained roughly 14 days after the first yellow fever vaccination. CDR3 loop: CASSLPGQGAGDEQFF. Here the CDR3 DNA reads TGTGCCAGCAGTTTACCCGGACAGGGGGCTGGGGATGAGCAGTTCTTC.